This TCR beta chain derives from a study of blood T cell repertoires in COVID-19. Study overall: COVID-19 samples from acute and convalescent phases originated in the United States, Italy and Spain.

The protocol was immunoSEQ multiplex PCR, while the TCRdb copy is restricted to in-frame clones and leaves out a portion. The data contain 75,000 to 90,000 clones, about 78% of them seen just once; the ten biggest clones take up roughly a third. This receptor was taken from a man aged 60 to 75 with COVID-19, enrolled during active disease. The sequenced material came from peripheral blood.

CDR3 coding DNA: TGTGCCAGCAGCCCCCGACTAGCGGGAGCGGCCTACGAGCAGTACTTC. It yields the protein CASSPRLAGAAYEQYF. The chain employs TRBV7-2 and TRBJ2-7, with 12 nucleotides matching TRBD2. V shed 5 bases, J shed 2 bases, and the junction held 7 bases outside the gene matches. The CDR3 length is 16 residues. The V gene's germline CDR1 is SGHTA and CDR2 FQGNSA.